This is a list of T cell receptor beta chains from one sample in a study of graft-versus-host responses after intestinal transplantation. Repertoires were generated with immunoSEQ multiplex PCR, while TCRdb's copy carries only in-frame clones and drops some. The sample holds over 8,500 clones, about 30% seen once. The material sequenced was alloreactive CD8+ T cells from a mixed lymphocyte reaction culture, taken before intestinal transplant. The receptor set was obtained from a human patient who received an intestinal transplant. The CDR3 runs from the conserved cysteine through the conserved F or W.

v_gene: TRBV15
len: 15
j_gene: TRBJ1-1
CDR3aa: CATSGGQLGDTEAFF

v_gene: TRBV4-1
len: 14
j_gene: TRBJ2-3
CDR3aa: CASSHGTGTDTQYF

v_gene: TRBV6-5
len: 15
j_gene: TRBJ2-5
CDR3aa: CASSYGGGAGETQYF

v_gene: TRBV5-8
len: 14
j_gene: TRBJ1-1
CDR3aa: CASSLGVVAGEAFF

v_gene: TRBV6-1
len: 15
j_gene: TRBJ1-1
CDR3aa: CASSPGTGFWTEAFF

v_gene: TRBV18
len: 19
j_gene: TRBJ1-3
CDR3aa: CASSPSEGGFGPSGNTIYF

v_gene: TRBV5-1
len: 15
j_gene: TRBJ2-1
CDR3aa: CASSLAGSGYNEQFF

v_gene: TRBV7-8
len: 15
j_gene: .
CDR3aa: CASSLLSGLANEQYF

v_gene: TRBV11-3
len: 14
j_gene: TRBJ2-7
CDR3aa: CASSLENRGHEQYF

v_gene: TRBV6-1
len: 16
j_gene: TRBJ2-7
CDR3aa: CASSGVPRTGPYEQYF

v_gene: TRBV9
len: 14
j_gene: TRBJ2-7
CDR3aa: CASSVGVGGLEQYF

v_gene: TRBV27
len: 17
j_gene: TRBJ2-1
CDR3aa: CASSFLLAGGPSDEQFF

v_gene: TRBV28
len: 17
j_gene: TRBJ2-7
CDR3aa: CASSLDRQGPVTYEQYF

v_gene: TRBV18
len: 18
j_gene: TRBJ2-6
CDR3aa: CASSPRGQTGSGANVLTF

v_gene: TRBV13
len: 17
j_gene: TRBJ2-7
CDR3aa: CASSQGTGVAGDYEQYF

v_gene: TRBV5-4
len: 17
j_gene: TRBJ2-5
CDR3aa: CASSRGLAGGYQETQYF

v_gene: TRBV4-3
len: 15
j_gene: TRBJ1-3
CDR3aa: CASSQDQGAGNTIYF

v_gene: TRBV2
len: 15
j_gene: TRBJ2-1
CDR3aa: CASSEGRGAYNEQFF

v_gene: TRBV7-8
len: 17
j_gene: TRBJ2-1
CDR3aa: CASSAGLAGGPNNEQFF

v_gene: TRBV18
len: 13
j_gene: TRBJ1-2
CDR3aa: CASSSIHRVGYTF

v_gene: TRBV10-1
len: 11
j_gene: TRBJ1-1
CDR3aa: CASTVNTEAFF

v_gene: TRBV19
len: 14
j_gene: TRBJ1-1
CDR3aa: CASSIYLGGTEAFF

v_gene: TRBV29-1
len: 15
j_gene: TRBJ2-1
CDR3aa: CSVEGTSGGYNEQFF

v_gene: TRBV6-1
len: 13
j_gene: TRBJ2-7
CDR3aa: CASSERVAYEQYF

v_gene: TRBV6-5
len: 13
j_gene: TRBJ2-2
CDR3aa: CASSPQNTGELFF

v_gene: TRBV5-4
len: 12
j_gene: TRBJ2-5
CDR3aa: CASSYMSETQYF

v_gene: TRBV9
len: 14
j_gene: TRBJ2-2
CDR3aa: CASSVGSVPGELFF

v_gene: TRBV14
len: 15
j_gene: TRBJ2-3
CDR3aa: CASSQVSRVADTQYF

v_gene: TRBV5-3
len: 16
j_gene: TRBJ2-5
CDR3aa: CARSPQFPGIQETQYF

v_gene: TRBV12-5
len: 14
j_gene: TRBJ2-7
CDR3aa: CASGLPPTGGEQYF

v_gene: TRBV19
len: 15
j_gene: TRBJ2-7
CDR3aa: CASSIGGEPIYEQYF

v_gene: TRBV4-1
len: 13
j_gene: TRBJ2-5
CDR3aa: CASSQGDGGNQYF

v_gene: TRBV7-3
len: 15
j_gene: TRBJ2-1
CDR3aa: CASSLTAGTYNEQFF

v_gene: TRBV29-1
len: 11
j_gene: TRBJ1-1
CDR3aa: CSADTGTEAFF

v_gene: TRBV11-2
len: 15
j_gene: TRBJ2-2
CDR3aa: CASSRDRSNTGELFF

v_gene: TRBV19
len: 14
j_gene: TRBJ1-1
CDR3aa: CASRKGGANTEAFF

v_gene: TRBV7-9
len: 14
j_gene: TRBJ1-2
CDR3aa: CASSLALGGDGYTF

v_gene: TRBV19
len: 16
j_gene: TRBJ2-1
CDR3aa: CASSIVSGGQYNEQFF

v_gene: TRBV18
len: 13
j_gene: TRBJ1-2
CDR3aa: CASSPADNYGYTF

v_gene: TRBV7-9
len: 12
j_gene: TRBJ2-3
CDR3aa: CATRRITDTQYF

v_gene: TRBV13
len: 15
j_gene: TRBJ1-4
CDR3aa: CASSPPGVISEKLFF

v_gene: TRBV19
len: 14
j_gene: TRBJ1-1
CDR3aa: CASSSGGLTGEAFF

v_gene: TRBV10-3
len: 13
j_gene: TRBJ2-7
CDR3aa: CAISEGTGWEQYF

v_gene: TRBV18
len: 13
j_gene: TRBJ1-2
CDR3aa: CASSQYRVGGYTF

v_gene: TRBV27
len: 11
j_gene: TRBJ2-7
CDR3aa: CASGEAYEQYF

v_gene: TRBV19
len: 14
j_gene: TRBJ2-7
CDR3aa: CATSPAGGPYEQYF

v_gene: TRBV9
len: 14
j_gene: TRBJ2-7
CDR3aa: CASTPGDSSYEQYF

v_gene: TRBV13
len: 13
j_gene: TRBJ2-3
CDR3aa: CASSGGSPDTQYF

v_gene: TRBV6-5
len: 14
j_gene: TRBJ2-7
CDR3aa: CASSYGLGVYEQYF

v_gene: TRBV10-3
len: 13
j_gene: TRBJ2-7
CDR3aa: CAISDLARYEQYF

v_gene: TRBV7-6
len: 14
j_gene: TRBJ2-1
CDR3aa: CASSEPGLPNEQFF

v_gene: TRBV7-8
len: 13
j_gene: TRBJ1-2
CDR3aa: CASTTPPGVGYTF

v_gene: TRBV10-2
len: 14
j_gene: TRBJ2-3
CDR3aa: CASTGLVISDTQYF

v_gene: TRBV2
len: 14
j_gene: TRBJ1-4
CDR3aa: CASSEFAGNEKLFF

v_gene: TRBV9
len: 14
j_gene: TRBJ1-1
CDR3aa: CASSPRVGTTEAFF

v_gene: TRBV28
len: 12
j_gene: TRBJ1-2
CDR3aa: CASSFGSLGYTF

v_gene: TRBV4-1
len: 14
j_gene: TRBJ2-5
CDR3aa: CASSQVGGQETQYF

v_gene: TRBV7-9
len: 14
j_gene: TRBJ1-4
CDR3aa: CASSYRDRDEKLFF

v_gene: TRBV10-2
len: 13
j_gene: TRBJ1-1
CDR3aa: CASEGGPYTEAFF

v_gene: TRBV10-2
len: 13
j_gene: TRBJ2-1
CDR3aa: CGGGVGFYNEQFF